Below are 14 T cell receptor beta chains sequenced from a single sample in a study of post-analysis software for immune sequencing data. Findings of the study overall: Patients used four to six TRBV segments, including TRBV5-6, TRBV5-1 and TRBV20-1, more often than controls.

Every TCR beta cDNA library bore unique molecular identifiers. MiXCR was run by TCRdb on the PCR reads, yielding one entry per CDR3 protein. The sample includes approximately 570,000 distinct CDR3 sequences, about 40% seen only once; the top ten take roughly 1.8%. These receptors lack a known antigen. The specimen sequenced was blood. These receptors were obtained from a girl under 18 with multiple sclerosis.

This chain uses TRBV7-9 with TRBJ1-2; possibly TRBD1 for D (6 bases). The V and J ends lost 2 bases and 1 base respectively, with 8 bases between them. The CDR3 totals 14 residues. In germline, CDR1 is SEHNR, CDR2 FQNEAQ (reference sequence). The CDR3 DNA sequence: TGTGCCAGCAGCTTATGGACAGATAACTATGGCTACACCTTC. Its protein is CASSLWTDNYGYTF.

The DNA of the CDR3 is TGTGCCAGCAGTTATATGCCAGGTGAAGAGACCCAGTACTTC. This encodes CASSYMPGEETQYF. The chain recombines TRBV6-5 with TRBJ2-5; D is ambiguous. The CDR3 is made up of 14 amino acids. Trimming took 3 bases from V and 3 from J, leaving 11 bases between them. CDR1 is MNHEY, CDR2 SVGAGI, per germline.

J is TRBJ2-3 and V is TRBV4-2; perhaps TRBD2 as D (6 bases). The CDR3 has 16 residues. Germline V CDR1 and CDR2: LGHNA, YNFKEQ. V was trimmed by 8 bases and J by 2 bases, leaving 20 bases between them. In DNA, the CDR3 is TGTGCCAGCGTTCAAAACCTTCGGGGACTCACAGATACGCAGTATTTT. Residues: CASVQNLRGLTDTQYF.

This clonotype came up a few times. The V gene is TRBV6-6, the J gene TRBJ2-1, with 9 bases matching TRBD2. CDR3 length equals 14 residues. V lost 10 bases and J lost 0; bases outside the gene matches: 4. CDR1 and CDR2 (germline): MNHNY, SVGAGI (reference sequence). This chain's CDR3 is CATAGGSSYNEQFF. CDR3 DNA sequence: TGTGCCACCGCGGGGGGGAGCTCCTACAATGAGCAGTTCTTC.

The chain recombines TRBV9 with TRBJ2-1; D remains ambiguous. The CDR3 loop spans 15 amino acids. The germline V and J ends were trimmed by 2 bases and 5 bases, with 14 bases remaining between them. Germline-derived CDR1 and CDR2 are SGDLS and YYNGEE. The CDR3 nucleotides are TGTGCCAGCAGCGTCGACGGCCGCTTGAACAATGAGCAGTTCTTC. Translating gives CASSVDGRLNNEQFF. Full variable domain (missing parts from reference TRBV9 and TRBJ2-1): DSGVTQTPKHLITATGQRVTLRCSPRSGDLSVYWYQQSLDQGLQFLIQYYNGEERAKGNILERFSAQQFPDLHSELNLSSLELGDSALYFCASSVDGRLNNEQFFGPGTRLTVL.

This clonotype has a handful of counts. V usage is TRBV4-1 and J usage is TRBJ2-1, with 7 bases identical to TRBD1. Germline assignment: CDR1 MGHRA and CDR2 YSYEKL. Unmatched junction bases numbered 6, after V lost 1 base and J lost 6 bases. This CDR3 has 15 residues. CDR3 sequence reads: CASSQGDRVANEQFF. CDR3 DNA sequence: TGCGCCAGCAGCCAAGGAGACAGGGTCGCCAATGAGCAGTTCTTC.

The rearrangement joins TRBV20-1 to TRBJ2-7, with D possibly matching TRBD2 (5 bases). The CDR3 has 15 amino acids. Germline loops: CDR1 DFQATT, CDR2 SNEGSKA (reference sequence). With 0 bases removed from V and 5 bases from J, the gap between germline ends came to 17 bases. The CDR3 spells CSARDSSSGGDEQYF. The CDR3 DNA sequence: TGCAGTGCTAGAGATAGTAGCAGTGGAGGCGACGAGCAGTACTTC.

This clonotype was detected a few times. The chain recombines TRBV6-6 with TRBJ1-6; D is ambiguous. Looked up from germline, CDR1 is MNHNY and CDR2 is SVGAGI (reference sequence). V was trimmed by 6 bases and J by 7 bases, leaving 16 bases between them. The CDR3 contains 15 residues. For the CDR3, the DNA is TGTGCCAGCAGGACCCTCGGGCGTGACAATTCACCCCTCCACTTT. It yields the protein CASRTLGRDNSPLHF.

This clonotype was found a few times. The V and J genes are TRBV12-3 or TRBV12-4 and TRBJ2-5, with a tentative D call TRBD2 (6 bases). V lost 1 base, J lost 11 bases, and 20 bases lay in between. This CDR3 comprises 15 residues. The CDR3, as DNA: TGTGCCAGCAGTTTAGAGGCCGGGACTCCTCGTCAGCAGTACTTC. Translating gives CASSLEAGTPRQQYF.

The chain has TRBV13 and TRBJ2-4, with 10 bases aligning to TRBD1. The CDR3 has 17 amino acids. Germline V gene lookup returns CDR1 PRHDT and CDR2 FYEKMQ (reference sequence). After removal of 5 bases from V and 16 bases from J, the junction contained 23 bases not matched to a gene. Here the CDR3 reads CASSPLTDRGKSYEQYF. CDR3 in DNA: TGTGCCAGCAGCCCCCTCACGGACAGGGGGAAGTCGTACGAGCAATACTTC.

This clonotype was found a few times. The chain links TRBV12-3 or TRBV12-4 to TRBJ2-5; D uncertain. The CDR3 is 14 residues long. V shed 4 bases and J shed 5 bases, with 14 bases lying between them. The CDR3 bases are TGTGCCAGCAGTTCTTTCTACCTCGGGGAGACCCAGTACTTC. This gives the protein CASSSFYLGETQYF.

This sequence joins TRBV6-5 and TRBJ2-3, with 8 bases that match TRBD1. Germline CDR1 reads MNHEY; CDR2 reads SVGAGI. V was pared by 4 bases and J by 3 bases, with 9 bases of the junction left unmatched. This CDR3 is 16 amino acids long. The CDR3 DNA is TGTGCCAGCAGTTCCCCCGGGACAGGAGTGACAGATACGCAGTATTTT. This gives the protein CASSSPGTGVTDTQYF.

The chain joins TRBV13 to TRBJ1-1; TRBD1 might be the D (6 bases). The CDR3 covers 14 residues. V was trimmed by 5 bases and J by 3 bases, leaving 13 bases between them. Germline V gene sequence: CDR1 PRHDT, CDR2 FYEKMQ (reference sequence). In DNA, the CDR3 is TGTGCCAGCAGCCCTAAGGGGGATCACACTGAAGCTTTCTTT. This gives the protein CASSPKGDHTEAFF.

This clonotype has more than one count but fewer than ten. In DNA, the CDR3 is TGTGCCAGCAGCACAGGGGGAATCGAGCAGTACTTC. Translated: CASSTGGIEQYF. The chain combines TRBV12-3 or TRBV12-4 with TRBJ2-7; 8 positions agree with TRBD1. With V trimmed by 6 bases and J by 6 bases, 4 bases remained unmatched. The CDR3 runs to 12 residues.